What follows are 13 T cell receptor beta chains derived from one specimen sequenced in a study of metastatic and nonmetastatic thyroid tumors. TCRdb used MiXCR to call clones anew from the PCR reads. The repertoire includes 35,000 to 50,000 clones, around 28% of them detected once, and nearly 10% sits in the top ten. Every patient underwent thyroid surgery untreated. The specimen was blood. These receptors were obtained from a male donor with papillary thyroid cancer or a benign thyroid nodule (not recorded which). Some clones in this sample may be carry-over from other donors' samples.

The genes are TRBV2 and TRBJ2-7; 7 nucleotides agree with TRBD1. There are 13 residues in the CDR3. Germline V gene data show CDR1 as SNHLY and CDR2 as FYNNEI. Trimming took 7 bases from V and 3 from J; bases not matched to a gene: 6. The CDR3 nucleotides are TGTGCCAGCACAGAAGGACAGGTCTACGAGCAGTACTTC. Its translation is CASTEGQVYEQYF.

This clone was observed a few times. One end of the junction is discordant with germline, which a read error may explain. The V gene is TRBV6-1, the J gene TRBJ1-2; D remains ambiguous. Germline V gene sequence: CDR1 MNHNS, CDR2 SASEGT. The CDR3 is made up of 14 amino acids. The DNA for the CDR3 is TGTGCCAGCAGTGACAGGTTGCTAAACTATGTCTACACCTTC. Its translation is CASSDRLLNYVYTF.

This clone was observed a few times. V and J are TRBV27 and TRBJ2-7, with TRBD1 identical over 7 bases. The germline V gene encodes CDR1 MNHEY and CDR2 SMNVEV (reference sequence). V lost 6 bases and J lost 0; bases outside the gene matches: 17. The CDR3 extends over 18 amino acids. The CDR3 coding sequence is TGTGCCAGCAGCAAGACTCCACTCCAGGGGGTTGACTCCTACGAGCAGTACTTC. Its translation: CASSKTPLQGVDSYEQYF.

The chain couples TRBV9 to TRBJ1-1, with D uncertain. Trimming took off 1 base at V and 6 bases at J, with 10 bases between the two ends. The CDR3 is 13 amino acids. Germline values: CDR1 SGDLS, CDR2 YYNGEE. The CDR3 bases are TGTGCCAGCAGCGTACAGGCTTTTTCTGAAGCTTTCTTT. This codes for CASSVQAFSEAFF. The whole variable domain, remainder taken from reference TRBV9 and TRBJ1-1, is DSGVTQTPKHLITATGQRVTLRCSPRSGDLSVYWYQQSLDQGLQFLIQYYNGEERAKGNILERFSAQQFPDLHSELNLSSLELGDSALYFCASSVQAFSEAFFGQGTRLTVV.

The CDR3 sequence: CSASRGQGNYGYTF. The CDR3 nucleotides are TGCAGTGCTAGTCGGGGACAGGGTAACTATGGCTACACCTTC. The J gene is TRBJ1-2, the V gene TRBV20-1, with TRBD1 identical over 9 bases. With 3 bases clipped from V and 1 base from J, the junction kept 3 bases outside the gene matches. Germline values: CDR1 DFQATT, CDR2 SNEGSKA (reference sequence). The CDR3 runs 14 residues.

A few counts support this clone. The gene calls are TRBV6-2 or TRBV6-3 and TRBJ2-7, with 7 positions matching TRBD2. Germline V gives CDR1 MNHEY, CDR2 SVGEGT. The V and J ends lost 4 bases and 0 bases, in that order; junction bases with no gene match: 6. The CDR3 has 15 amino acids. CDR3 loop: CASSLTSASSYEQYF. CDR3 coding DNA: TGTGCCAGCAGTTTAACTAGCGCTTCCTCCTACGAGCAGTACTTC.

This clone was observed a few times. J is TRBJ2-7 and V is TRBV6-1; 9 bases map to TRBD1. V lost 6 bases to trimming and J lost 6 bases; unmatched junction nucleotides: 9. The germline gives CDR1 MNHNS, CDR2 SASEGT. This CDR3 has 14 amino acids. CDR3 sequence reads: CASRSGQGGLEQYF. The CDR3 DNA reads TGTGCCAGCAGATCGGGACAGGGTGGCCTCGAGCAGTACTTC.

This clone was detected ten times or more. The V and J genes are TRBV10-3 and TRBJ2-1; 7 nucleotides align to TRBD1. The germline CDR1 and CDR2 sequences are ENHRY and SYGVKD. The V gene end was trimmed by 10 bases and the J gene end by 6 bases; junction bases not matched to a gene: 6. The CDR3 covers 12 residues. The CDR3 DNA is TGTGCCACACAGGGGCCCCCCAATGAGCAGTTCTTC. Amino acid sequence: CATQGPPNEQFF.

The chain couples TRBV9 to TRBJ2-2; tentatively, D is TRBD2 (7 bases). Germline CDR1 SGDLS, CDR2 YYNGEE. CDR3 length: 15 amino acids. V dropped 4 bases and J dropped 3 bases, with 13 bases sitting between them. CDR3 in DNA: TGTGCCAGCAGCTTTAGGGGGAGGGACACCGGGGAGCTGTTTTTT. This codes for CASSFRGRDTGELFF.

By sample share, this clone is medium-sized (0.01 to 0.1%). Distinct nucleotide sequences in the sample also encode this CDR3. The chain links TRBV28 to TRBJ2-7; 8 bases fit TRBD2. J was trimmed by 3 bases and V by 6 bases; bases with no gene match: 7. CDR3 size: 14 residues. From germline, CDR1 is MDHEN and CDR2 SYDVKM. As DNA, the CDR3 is TGTGCCAGCAGCCCTATGGCGGGGGGCTACGAGCAGTACTTC. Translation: CASSPMAGGYEQYF.

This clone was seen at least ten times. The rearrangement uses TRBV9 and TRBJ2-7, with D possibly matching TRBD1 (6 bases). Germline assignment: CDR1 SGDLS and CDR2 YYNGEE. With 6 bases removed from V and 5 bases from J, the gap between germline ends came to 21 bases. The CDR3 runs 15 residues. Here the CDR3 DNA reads TGTGCCAGCAATCGGGGTATAGGACAGTACGACGAGCAGTACTTC. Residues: CASNRGIGQYDEQYF.

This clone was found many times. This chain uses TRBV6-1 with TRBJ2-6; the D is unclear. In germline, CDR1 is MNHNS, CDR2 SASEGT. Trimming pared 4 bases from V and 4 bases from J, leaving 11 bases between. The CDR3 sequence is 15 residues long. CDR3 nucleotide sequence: TGTGCCAGCAGTGTGTACTGGGCAGGGGCCAACGTCCTGACTTTC. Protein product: CASSVYWAGANVLTF.

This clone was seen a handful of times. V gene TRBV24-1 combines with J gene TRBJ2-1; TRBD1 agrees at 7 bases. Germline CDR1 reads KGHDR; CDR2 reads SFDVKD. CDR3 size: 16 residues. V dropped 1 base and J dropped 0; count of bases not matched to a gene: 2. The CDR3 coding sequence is TGTGCCACCAGTGATTTAGGGGGCCCCTCCTACAATGAGCAGTTCTTC. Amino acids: CATSDLGGPSYNEQFF.